Listed here are 19 T cell receptor beta chains from one sample, sequenced in a study of T cell responses to AZD1222 COVID-19 vaccine. Clones were sequenced by immunoSEQ multiplex PCR, and TCRdb holds only the in-frame ones, with some missing. The data contain around 77,000 clones, over 75% of them singletons. Sequencing was performed on peripheral blood, taken on day 0 of AZD1222 vaccination. The receptors were sampled from an adult in good health.

V and J are TRBV15 and TRBJ2-1; D unresolved. The CDR3 covers 12 residues. V was shortened by 5 bases and J by 5 bases, with 7 bases between the two germline ends. Germline values: CDR1 LNHNV, CDR2 YYDKDF (reference sequence). The CDR3 is CATSYTNNEQFF. CDR3 sequence (DNA): TGTGCCACCAGCTACACGAACAATGAGCAGTTCTTC.

The chain recombines TRBV19 with TRBJ2-7; 7 bases line up with TRBD1. CDR1 is LNHDA, CDR2 SQIVND, per germline (reference sequence). The CDR3 has 14 residues. J gave up 7 bases and V 6 bases, and 12 bases lay outside the gene matches. CDR3: CASSRGGVLKEQYF. In DNA form, the CDR3 reads TGTGCCAGTAGCCGAGGGGGCGTATTGAAAGAGCAGTACTTC.

V usage is TRBV6-5 and J usage is TRBJ2-3, with TRBD2 identical over 8 bases. The CDR3 is 14 residues long. J was trimmed by 3 bases and V by 6 bases; bases with no gene match: 5. The V gene's germline CDR1 is MNHEY and CDR2 SVGAGI. The CDR3 is CASSRGGQTDTQYF. The DNA of the CDR3 is TGTGCCAGCAGCCGGGGGGGCCAGACAGATACGCAGTATTTT.

The rearrangement uses TRBV4-1 and TRBJ1-4, with unresolved D. Trimming took off 2 bases at V and 8 bases at J, with 9 bases between the two ends. Germline V gene lookup returns CDR1 MGHRA and CDR2 YSYEKL. The CDR3 is made up of 13 amino acids. The CDR3 region is CASSQLRSEKLFF. The CDR3 DNA reads as TGCGCCAGCAGCCAACTAAGGAGCGAAAAACTGTTTTTT.

The chain's CDR3 is CASRGREVGEQYF. CDR3 in DNA: TGTGCCAGCCGGGGTAGGGAGGTCGGAGAGCAGTACTTC. The V call is TRBV6-5, the J call TRBJ2-7; TRBD2 might be the D (6 bases). This CDR3 is built from 13 residues. CDR1 is MNHEY and CDR2 is SVGAGI in the germline V gene. The ends were cut back, 8 bases at V and 7 bases at J, with 18 bases in the middle.

The CDR3 DNA reads TGTGCCAGCAGCTTGGTTAGTACAGTCAATCAGCCCCAGCATTTT. This codes for CASSLVSTVNQPQHF. This rearrangement joins TRBV5-5 to TRBJ1-5; D ambiguous. Germline V gene lookup returns CDR1 SGHKS and CDR2 YYEKEE (reference sequence). V was shortened by 0 bases and J by 3 bases, with 10 bases between the two germline ends. The CDR3 runs to 15 residues. Full variable domain (missing parts from reference TRBV5-5 and TRBJ1-5): DAGVTQSPTHLIKTRGQQVTLRCSPISGHKSVSWYQQVLGQGPQFIFQYYEKEERGRGNFPDRFSARQFPNYSSELNVNALLLGDSALYLCASSLVSTVNQPQHFGDGTRLSIL.

The V call is TRBV18, the J call TRBJ1-2; maybe TRBD1 (5 bases). The CDR3 totals 14 residues. Germline CDR1 and CDR2: KGHSH and LQKENI. V was clipped by 2 bases and J by 8 bases, with 15 bases between them. The CDR3 DNA is TGTGCCAGCTCACCAATTGAAAGGGGCGACGGCTACACCTTC. It is translated as CASSPIERGDGYTF.

This clone appeared once. The chain is built from TRBV3-1 (or the pseudogene TRBV3-2) and TRBJ1-2, with TRBD1 as a possible D gene (5 bases). V was clipped by 0 bases and J by 10 bases, with 12 bases between them. Germline V gene data show CDR1 as LGHDT and CDR2 as YNNKEL (reference sequence). This CDR3 region has 13 residues. For the CDR3, the DNA is TGTGCCAGCAGCCAAGAAGGGGCGGGACTCTACACCTTC. As protein: CASSQEGAGLYTF.

The chain has TRBV11-2 and TRBJ2-5; the match to TRBD2 covers 11 bases. The V gene end was trimmed by 6 bases and the J gene end by 3 bases; junction bases not matched to a gene: 6. The CDR3 runs 15 residues. Germline V gene data show CDR1 as SGHAT and CDR2 as FQNNGV. In DNA form, the CDR3 reads TGTGCCAGCAGTAGTCTTAGCGGGGGGGAAGAGACCCAGTACTTC. This translates into CASSSLSGGEETQYF.

This clone was observed a single time. The V and J genes are TRBV24-1 and TRBJ2-1; 11 nucleotides match TRBD1. CDR1 is KGHDR, CDR2 SFDVKD, per germline. Trimming at V came to 5 bases and at J to 7 bases, leaving 15 bases not matched to a gene. The CDR3 runs 18 residues. CDR3 loop: CATSATRGTGTGGNEQFF. CDR3 in DNA: TGTGCCACCAGTGCTACCAGGGGGACCGGGACAGGGGGGAATGAGCAGTTCTTC.

The chain is built from TRBV9 and TRBJ1-6; D might be TRBD1 (6 bases). From germline, CDR1 is SGDLS and CDR2 YYNGEE. CDR3 length: 15 residues. Trimming took off 0 bases at V and 6 bases at J, with 10 bases between the two ends. CDR3 in DNA: TGTGCCAGCAGCGTAGGGGGGGCGAGTAATTCACCCCTCCACTTT. It yields the protein CASSVGGASNSPLHF.

The rearrangement joins TRBV6-4 to TRBJ2-3, with 10 nucleotides matching TRBD2. After removal of 3 bases from V and 5 bases from J, the junction contained 5 bases not matched to a gene. This CDR3 comprises 15 residues. In germline, CDR1 is MRHNA, CDR2 SNTAGT. The CDR3 sequence is CASSDSSGGGDTQYF. The DNA for the CDR3 is TGTGCCAGCAGTGATTCTAGCGGGGGAGGAGATACGCAGTATTTT.

V gene TRBV12-3 or TRBV12-4 combines with J gene TRBJ2-1, with D perhaps given as TRBD1 or TRBD2 (6 bases each). CDR3 size: 13 residues. V lost 6 bases to trimming and J lost 7 bases, with 13 bases between them. DNA of the CDR3: TGTGCCAGCAGGGGGGGCGCGGTAAATGAGCAGTTCTTC. Translated, it gives CASRGGAVNEQFF.

CDR3 protein: CASSSSGTGGNQPQHF. The CDR3 DNA is TGTGCCAGCAGTTCATCCGGGACAGGGGGCAATCAGCCCCAGCATTTT. V and J are TRBV6-5 and TRBJ1-5; 10 bases are shared with TRBD1. This CDR3 has 16 amino acids. The germline V gene has CDR1 MNHEY and CDR2 SVGAGI. Trimming at V came to 4 bases and at J to 2 bases, leaving 5 bases not matched to a gene.

V is TRBV9 and J is TRBJ2-1; no firm D call. V was shortened by 0 bases and J by 8 bases, with 9 bases between the two germline ends. Germline-derived CDR1 and CDR2 are SGDLS and YYNGEE. This CDR3 has 13 amino acids. CDR3 sequence: CASSVGRVYEQFF. The CDR3 nucleotides read TGTGCCAGCAGCGTAGGTAGGGTATATGAGCAGTTCTTC.

CDR3 nucleotide sequence: TGTGCCAGCAGCTTGGGATCGGACAGGGTTTCACCCCTCCACTTT. This sequence encodes CASSLGSDRVSPLHF. The chain recombines TRBV5-5 with TRBJ1-6; 8 bases fit TRBD1. Germline CDR1 reads SGHKS; CDR2 reads YYEKEE (reference sequence). The CDR3 contains 15 residues. The V segment lost 0 bases and the J segment 9 bases; nucleotides outside the gene matches: 5.

The J gene is TRBJ2-7, the V gene TRBV2, with 12 bases identical to TRBD2. The trim removed 6 bases at V and 6 bases at J, leaving 9 bases unmatched. The germline CDR1 and CDR2 sequences are SNHLY and FYNNEI. The CDR3 is 15 amino acids. The DNA of the CDR3 is TGTGCCAGCAGAAGGACTAGCGGGATCGTCGGCGAGCAGTACTTC. Translating gives CASRRTSGIVGEQYF.

For this clone: A much larger clone sits a single nucleotide away, making a read error possible. V gene TRBV2 combines with J gene TRBJ2-3; D is unclear. Trimming stripped 2 bases from V and 1 base from J, with 7 bases between. This CDR3 spans 14 amino acids. CDR1 is SNHLY, CDR2 FYNNEI, per germline. The chain's CDR3 is CASSESRGTDTQYF. CDR3 coding DNA: TGTGCCAGCAGTGAAAGCCGGGGCACAGATACGCAGTATTTT.

A few counts support this clone. This CDR3 is CASTRGTAYNSPLHF. CDR3 nucleotide sequence: TGTGCCAGCACCCGGGGGACAGCCTATAATTCACCCCTCCACTTT. V gene TRBV7-2 combines with J gene TRBJ1-6, with 7 bases identical to TRBD1. The germline CDR1 and CDR2 sequences are SGHTA and FQGNSA. The CDR3 sequence is 15 residues long. The ends lost 7 bases at V and 2 bases at J; junction bases unmatched: 5.